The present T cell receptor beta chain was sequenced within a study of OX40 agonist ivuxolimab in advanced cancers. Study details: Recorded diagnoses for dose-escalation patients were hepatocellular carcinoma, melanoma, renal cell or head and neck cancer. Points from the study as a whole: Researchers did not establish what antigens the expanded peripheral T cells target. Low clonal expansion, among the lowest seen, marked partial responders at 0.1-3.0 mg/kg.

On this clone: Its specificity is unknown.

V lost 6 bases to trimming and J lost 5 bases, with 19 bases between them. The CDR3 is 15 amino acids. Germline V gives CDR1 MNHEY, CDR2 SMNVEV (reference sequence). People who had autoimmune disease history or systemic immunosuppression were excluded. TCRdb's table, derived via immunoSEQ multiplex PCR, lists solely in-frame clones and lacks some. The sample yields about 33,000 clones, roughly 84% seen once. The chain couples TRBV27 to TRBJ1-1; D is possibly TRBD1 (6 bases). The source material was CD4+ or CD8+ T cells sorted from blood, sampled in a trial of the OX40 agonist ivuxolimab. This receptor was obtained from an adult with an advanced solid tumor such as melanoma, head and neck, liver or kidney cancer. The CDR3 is CASRSTAGAWTEAFF. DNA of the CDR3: TGTGCCAGCAGATCGACCGCAGGGGCTTGGACTGAAGCTTTCTTT.